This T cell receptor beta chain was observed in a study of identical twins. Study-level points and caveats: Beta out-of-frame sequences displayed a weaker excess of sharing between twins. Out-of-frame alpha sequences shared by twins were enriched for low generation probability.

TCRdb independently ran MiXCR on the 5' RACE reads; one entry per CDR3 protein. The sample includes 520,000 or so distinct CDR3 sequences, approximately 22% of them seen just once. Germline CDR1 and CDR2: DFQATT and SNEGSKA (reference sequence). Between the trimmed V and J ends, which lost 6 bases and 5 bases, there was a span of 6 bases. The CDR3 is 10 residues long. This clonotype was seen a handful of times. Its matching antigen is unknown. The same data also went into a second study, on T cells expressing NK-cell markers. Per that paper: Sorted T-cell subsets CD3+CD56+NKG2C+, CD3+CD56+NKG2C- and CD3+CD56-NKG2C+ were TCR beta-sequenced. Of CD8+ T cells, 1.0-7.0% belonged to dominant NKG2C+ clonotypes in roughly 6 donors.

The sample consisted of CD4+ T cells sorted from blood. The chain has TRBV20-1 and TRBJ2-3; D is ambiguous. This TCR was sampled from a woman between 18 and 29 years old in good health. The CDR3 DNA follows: TGCAGTGCCGTAGGAGATACGCAGTATTTT. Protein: CSAVGDTQYF.